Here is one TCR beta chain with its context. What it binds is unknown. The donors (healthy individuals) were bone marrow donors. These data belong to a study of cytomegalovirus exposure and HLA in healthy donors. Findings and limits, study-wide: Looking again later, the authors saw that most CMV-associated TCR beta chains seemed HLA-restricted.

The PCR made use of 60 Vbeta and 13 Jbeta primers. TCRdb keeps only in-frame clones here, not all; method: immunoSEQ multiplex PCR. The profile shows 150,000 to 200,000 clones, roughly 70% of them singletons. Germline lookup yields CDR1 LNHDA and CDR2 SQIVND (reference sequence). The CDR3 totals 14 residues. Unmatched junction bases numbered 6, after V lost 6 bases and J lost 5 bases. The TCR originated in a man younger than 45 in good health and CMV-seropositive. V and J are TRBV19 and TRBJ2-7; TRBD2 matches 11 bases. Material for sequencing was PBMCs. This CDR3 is CASRKLAGEDEQYF. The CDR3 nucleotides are TGTGCCAGTAGAAAACTAGCGGGAGAAGACGAGCAGTACTTC.